These 9 T cell receptor beta chains were all obtained from the same sample, sequenced in a study of Ad26.COV2.S vaccination and SARS-CoV-2 variants (dated by TCRdb to 2020 to 2022). Reading the label with the study, this specimen's treatment or condition is: approximately 18 received Ad26.COV2.S at low or high dose, single or two shots; about 5 received placebo; per-sample allocation not given. Repertoires of vaccine and placebo recipients were sequenced from samples collected on day 63 after the first injection. The library came from the immunoSEQ multiplex PCR assay. Drawn from immuneACCESS, this table holds only the in-frame rearrangements with V and J called that TCRdb kept. Clones are partly lost; checked studies trace under half to an unresolved V gene and leave the rest unexplained. Here the sample has 350,000 to 550,000 clones; 75% to 90% occur a single time. The ten most abundant clones make up just over 2.5% of the sample.

The starting material was peripheral blood, obtained in a trial of Ad26.COV2.S vaccine versus placebo. These receptors came from a person aged 18 to 59 who received the Ad26.COV2.S COVID-19 vaccine or a placebo.

This rearrangement joins TRBV11-3 to TRBJ2-7; maybe TRBD1 (6 bases). The CDR3 sequence is 14 residues long. V lost 5 bases and J 2 bases, leaving 13 bases between the germline ends. From germline, CDR1 is SGHNT and CDR2 YENEEA. Written as DNA, the CDR3 is TGTGCCAGCAGCCGAACAGGGTCCCCCTACGAGCAGTACTTC. This translates into CASSRTGSPYEQYF.

The sample holds one count of this clone. The V and J genes are TRBV6-1 and TRBJ2-5, with D perhaps matching TRBD1 or TRBD2 (7 bases each). The V end lost 3 bases, the J end lost 7 bases, and 15 bases lay between the germline ends. Germline CDR1 is MNHNS and CDR2 is SASEGT. The CDR3 runs 14 residues. The CDR3 DNA is TGTGCCAGCAGTGAGTCGACAGGGAGGGTGACCCAGTACTTC. Its protein product is CASSESTGRVTQYF.

This rearrangement joins TRBV4-1 to TRBJ2-5; D perhaps matches TRBD2 (6 bases). V shed 4 bases and J shed 5 bases, with 17 bases lying between them. This CDR3 is built from 15 residues. Per the germline V gene, CDR1 is MGHRA and CDR2 is YSYEKL. The CDR3 loop is CASSRERDFLETQYF. In DNA, the CDR3 is TGCGCCAGCAGCCGAGAAAGGGACTTTCTGGAGACCCAGTACTTC.

The rearrangement uses TRBV7-3 and TRBJ2-1; D may match TRBD1 or TRBD2 (6 bases each). Trimming stripped 2 bases from V and 2 bases from J, with 16 bases between. Germline CDR1 and CDR2: SGHTA and FQGTGA. The CDR3 loop spans 17 amino acids. The CDR3 DNA reads as TGTGCCAGCAGCTTATGGAGGGGGAGCGGGCCCTACAATGAGCAGTTCTTC. Protein: CASSLWRGSGPYNEQFF.

This clone was observed a single time. The rearrangement joins TRBV10-3 to TRBJ1-5; no firm D call. The V end lost 1 base, the J end lost 3 bases, and 10 bases lay between the germline ends. The CDR3 contains 15 residues. Germline CDR1 is ENHRY and CDR2 is SYGVKD. DNA of the CDR3: TGTGCCATCAGTGAGTTCCTCCTAAACAATCAGCCCCAGCATTTT. It encodes CAISEFLLNNQPQHF.

V gene TRBV12-3 or TRBV12-4 combines with J gene TRBJ2-1; possible D gene TRBD1, 6 bases. The CDR3 runs to 13 residues. Trimming pared 10 bases from V and 10 bases from J, leaving 20 bases between. The CDR3: CAIGGTGFEEQFF. CDR3 bases: TGTGCCATCGGCGGAACAGGGTTTGAGGAGCAGTTCTTC.

The V gene is TRBV7-3, the J gene TRBJ2-3; 11 bases fit TRBD2. The CDR3 covers 14 residues. The germline CDR1 and CDR2 sequences are SGHTA and FQGTGA. V gave up 3 bases and J gave up 5 bases; unmatched junction bases: 1. DNA for the CDR3: TGTGCCAGCAGCTTTACTAGCGGGGGAGATACGCAGTATTTT. This translates into CASSFTSGGDTQYF.

The chain combines TRBV13 with TRBJ2-2; tentatively, D is TRBD1 (6 bases). V shed 3 bases and J shed 8 bases, with 19 bases lying between them. Germline V lookup: CDR1 PRHDT, CDR2 FYEKMQ (reference sequence). This CDR3 is 16 amino acids long. In DNA, the CDR3 is TGTGCCAGCAGCTTCGTGGCAGGGGCTCGTTCAGGGGAGCTGTTTTTT. Its protein product is CASSFVAGARSGELFF.

The V gene is TRBV10-3, the J gene TRBJ1-1; D is unclear. This CDR3 is 14 amino acids long. V dropped 10 bases and J dropped 3 bases, with 18 bases sitting between them. From germline, CDR1 is ENHRY and CDR2 SYGVKD. CDR3: CATRPAIQDTEAFF. In DNA form, the CDR3 reads TGTGCCACCCGCCCGGCAATTCAGGACACTGAAGCTTTCTTT.